These T cell receptor beta chains were read from a single sample in a study of blood T cell repertoires in COVID-19. The method was immunoSEQ multiplex PCR; TCRdb's version includes in-frame clones alone and lacks a portion of them. Of about 96,000 clones listed, 85% to 90% are singletons. The material sequenced was peripheral blood. The source is a human donor with COVID-19, enrolled during active disease. The donor label of this sample is uncertain. The CDR3 runs from the conserved cysteine through the conserved F or W.

V gene,CDR3 protein
TRBV24-1,CATSEVADTQYF
TRBV5-3,CARSLPPPLANYGYTF
TRBV3-1/TRBV3-2,CASSPQRRSADTQYF
TRBV9,CASSDRQGQWGNTIYF
TRBV10-3,CAISESSTETYEQYF
TRBV6-6,CASSQRQGADQPQHF
TRBV19,CASSTRQMGNSYGYTF
TRBV19,CASSIRRGEQFF
TRBV19,CASSIGSTQETQYF
TRBV29-1,CSVSFGLDQPQHF
TRBV19,CASSIRTALNYGYTF
TRBV12-3/TRBV12-4,CASSLVRGYGYTF
TRBV18,CASSTRGQGAGYTF
TRBV6-6,CASSSSTSGSGEQYF
TRBV9,CASSGRDRPDTEAFF
TRBV19,CASSIGGPEKNEQFF
TRBV9,CASSVAQGPTDTQYF
TRBV3-1/TRBV3-2,CASSQEGTGGNGYTF
TRBV24-1,CATSDRPGQGTPGELFF
TRBV7-9,CASSLPSGETDTQYF
TRBV10-1,CASSESNSGTEAFF
TRBV6-1,CASSDRLSYEQYF
TRBV19,CASSPRLGAKNIQYF
TRBV6-5,CASSYSGGVGYTF
TRBV9,CASSVGTSVTDTQYF
TRBV5-1,CATSPGRENYGYTF
TRBV6-1,CASSDGRGQQPQHF
TRBV10-2,CASRRQGEWWEQYF
TRBV5-1,CASNDRPTNEKLFF
TRBV6-5,CASSYRGARFEKLFF
TRBV19,CASGDYGYTF
TRBV12-2,CASRPRTGIGTGELFF
TRBV5-1,CASSLDSVSSNSPLHF
TRBV21-1,CASSKRGYEQYF
TRBV27,CASSLGGGVGTEAFF
TRBV11-1,CASSLLRGGNVLTF
TRBV7-9,CASSPILGGWYGYTF
TRBV2,CASRDRAGNTIYF
TRBV29-1,CSVTDFTGELFF
TRBV19,CASSRGTEETQYF
TRBV15,CATSRDRGGTSDTQYF
TRBV4-2,CASSQGQGPGGYTF
TRBV7-9,CASSSGLAGVYEQYF
TRBV5-1,CASSLADRPNSPLHF
TRBV10-2,CASSTNRVDYGYTF